The source of this TCR beta chain is a study of T cell responses to AZD1222 COVID-19 vaccine. With 3 bases removed from V and 0 bases from J, the gap between germline ends came to 9 bases. The CDR3 length is 15 residues. Germline V gene data show CDR1 as PRHDT and CDR2 as FYEKMQ (reference sequence). The data were produced by immunoSEQ multiplex PCR, yet TCRdb's version contains in-frame clones alone and is incomplete. This repertoire shows some 150,000 clones, approximately 85% found once; its top ten account for 7.9%. General study results and limits: Only a handful of AZD1222 recipients, five to seven in all, had baseline seropositivity.

Comment on this clone: No antigen is known for it.

This TCR came from an adult who received the MenACWY meningococcal vaccine as a control. The sequencing here drew on peripheral blood, taken 28 days after the second dose of the MenACWY control vaccine. This chain connects TRBV13 to TRBJ2-4; the D is unclear. CDR3 protein: CASSFLLLAKNIQYF. CDR3 nucleotide sequence: TGTGCCAGCAGCTTCCTATTACTAGCCAAAAACATTCAGTACTTC.